Listed here are 14 T cell receptor beta chains from one sample, sequenced in a study of vaccination effects on CD4 cells after COVID-19. Profiling relied on immunoSEQ multiplex PCR, and the TCRdb table lists in-frame clones only, not all of them. The table shows roughly 15,000 clones, with around 80% occurring only once. In the ViraFEST assay, antigen-specific CD4+ clonotypes were identified by expansion after peptide-pool stimulation. Following culture for under 12 days, CD4+ T cells were isolated. This person caught SARS-CoV-2 sometime from March to December 2020, and PCR testing confirmed the infection. Two-dose vaccination with either BNT162b2 or mRNA-1273 was given to the participants. These receptors have no known antigen. The material was CD4+ T cells from PBMCs cultured with SARS-CoV-2 spike peptides, obtained after COVID-19 vaccination. The receptors originated from a human donor who had a prior SARS-CoV-2 infection.

This clone is medium-sized (0.01 to 0.1%) in the sample. The chain is built from TRBV9 and TRBJ2-3; either TRBD1 or TRBD2 may supply D (5 bases each). CDR1 SGDLS and CDR2 YYNGEE come from the germline V gene. The CDR3 has 15 residues. The germline V and J ends were trimmed by 2 bases and 4 bases, with 14 bases remaining between them. Written as DNA, the CDR3 is TGTGCCAGCAGCGTCCGGGACCTCCGGGCAGATACGCAGTATTTT. Translation gives CASSVRDLRADTQYF.

The rearrangement joins TRBV14 to TRBJ2-1; D perhaps matches TRBD2 (6 bases). The CDR3 runs to 14 residues. Germline values: CDR1 SGHDN, CDR2 FVKESK. Between the trimmed V and J ends, which lost 6 bases and 5 bases, there was a span of 14 bases. The CDR3 region has the DNA TGTGCCAGCAGTAGGGCGGGGACTCACAATGAGCAGTTCTTC. It encodes CASSRAGTHNEQFF.

J is TRBJ2-2 and V is TRBV7-3, with 9 positions matching TRBD1. The CDR3 sequence is 14 residues long. V trimming: 5 bases; J trimming: 7 bases; junction bases outside the gene matches: 5. Per the germline V gene, CDR1 is SGHTA and CDR2 is FQGTGA. CDR3 loop: CASSLQGASGELFF. The CDR3 nucleotides are TGTGCCAGCAGCCTACAGGGGGCAAGCGGGGAGCTGTTTTTT. Complete variable domain (other parts from reference TRBV7-3 and TRBJ2-2): GAGVSQTPSNKVTEKGKYVELRCDPISGHTALYWYRQSLGQGPEFLIYFQGTGAADDSGLPNDRFFAVRPEGSVSTLKIQRTERGDSAVYLCASSLQGASGELFFGEGSRLTVL.

The chain uses TRBV7-9 and TRBJ1-3; maybe TRBD1 (6 bases). Germline loops: CDR1 SEHNR, CDR2 FQNEAQ (reference sequence). CDR3 length equals 14 residues. V lost 2 bases, J lost 7 bases, and 12 bases lay in between. The DNA for the CDR3 is TGTGCCAGCAGCTTATGGGACATCTGGAACACCATATATTTT. Residues: CASSLWDIWNTIYF.

The rearrangement links TRBV4-3 to TRBJ2-4; 10 bases map to TRBD2. The J segment lost 3 bases and the V segment lost 0 bases, leaving 17 bases of the junction unmatched. The germline V gene has CDR1 LGHNA and CDR2 YSLEER. The CDR3 is 21 amino acids. CDR3 sequence: CASSQDSSGGLANWGKNIQYF. CDR3 DNA: TGCGCCAGCAGCCAAGATTCATCCGGGGGACTAGCGAACTGGGGCAAAAACATTCAGTACTTC.

The J gene is TRBJ1-2, the V gene TRBV9; TRBD1 matches 7 bases. Germline V gene lookup returns CDR1 SGDLS and CDR2 YYNGEE. There are 14 residues in the CDR3. With V trimmed by 3 bases and J by 3 bases, 5 bases remained unmatched. The CDR3 nucleotides read TGTGCCAGCAGCGACGTAACAGGGGACTATGGCTACACCTTC. This encodes CASSDVTGDYGYTF.

The CDR3 protein is CASSQDPRGHGETQYF. The CDR3 DNA sequence: TGTGCCAGCAGCCAAGATCCCAGGGGGCATGGCGAGACCCAGTACTTC. The chain recombines TRBV3-1 (or the pseudogene TRBV3-2) with TRBJ2-5; 8 bases agree with TRBD1. The V gene's germline CDR1 is LGHDT and CDR2 YNNKEL (reference sequence). This CDR3 region has 16 residues. Germline trimming cut 0 bases from V and 5 bases from J; bases unmatched to any gene: 8.

CDR3 residues: CASSLDSSGNTIYF. The CDR3 nucleotides are TGTGCCAGCAGCTTGGACAGCTCTGGAAACACCATATATTTT. The gene calls are TRBV7-9 and TRBJ1-3; maybe TRBD1 (6 bases). Trimming stripped 3 bases from V and 0 bases from J, with 6 bases between. In germline, CDR1 is SEHNR, CDR2 FQNEAQ (reference sequence). The CDR3 is 14 residues long.

CDR3 protein: CASSALGQGSYGYTF. CDR3 bases: TGTGCCAGCAGCGCACTCGGACAGGGGAGCTATGGCTACACCTTC. The chain is built from TRBV5-6 and TRBJ1-2; 9 nucleotides match TRBD1. The V and J ends lost 4 bases and 4 bases, in that order; junction bases with no gene match: 8. Germline CDR1 and CDR2: SGHDT and YYEEEE. The length of the CDR3 is 15 residues.

In its sample, this clone was seen a few times. The rearrangement uses TRBV9 and TRBJ2-3; D not resolved. Trimming shortened V by 4 bases and J by 2 bases, and 14 bases separated the two germline ends. This CDR3 has 15 residues. CDR1 SGDLS and CDR2 YYNGEE come from the germline V gene. The CDR3: CASSPRATYTDTQYF. As DNA, the CDR3 is TGTGCCAGCAGCCCCCGAGCCACTTACACAGATACGCAGTATTTT.

The chain combines TRBV28 with TRBJ1-2; 9 bases are shared with TRBD1. This CDR3 region has 15 residues. Per germline, CDR1 MDHEN and CDR2 SYDVKM. Trimming cost V 6 bases and J 3 bases; bases outside gene matches: 8. CDR3 bases: TGTGCCAGCAGCACTCCGGGACAGGGCTACTATGGCTACACCTTC. Its protein product is CASSTPGQGYYGYTF.

CDR3 coding DNA: TGTGCCAGTAGCGGGACATCGTATACTGAAGCTTTCTTT. Translated: CASSGTSYTEAFF. J is TRBJ1-1 and V is TRBV19, with D perhaps TRBD1 (6 bases). Germline V CDR1 and CDR2: LNHDA, SQIVND (reference sequence). V lost 6 bases, J lost 5 bases, and 13 bases lay in between. The CDR3 loop spans 13 amino acids.

V and J are TRBV12-3 or TRBV12-4 and TRBJ1-2; unclear D gene. V was clipped by 3 bases and J by 5 bases, with 7 bases between them. CDR3 length: 12 residues. The CDR3 DNA sequence: TGTGCCAGCAGTTTTCTCCAGTATGGCTACACCTTC. Protein sequence: CASSFLQYGYTF.

This chain connects TRBV7-3 to TRBJ2-2, with TRBD2 as a possible D gene (5 bases). V lost 5 bases to trimming and J lost 3 bases, with 10 bases between them. Germline V CDR1 and CDR2: SGHTA, FQGTGA. This CDR3 has 14 amino acids. The CDR3 DNA follows: TGTGCCAGCAGCCGTCGGGGTGACACCGGGGAGCTGTTTTTT. Its protein product is CASSRRGDTGELFF.